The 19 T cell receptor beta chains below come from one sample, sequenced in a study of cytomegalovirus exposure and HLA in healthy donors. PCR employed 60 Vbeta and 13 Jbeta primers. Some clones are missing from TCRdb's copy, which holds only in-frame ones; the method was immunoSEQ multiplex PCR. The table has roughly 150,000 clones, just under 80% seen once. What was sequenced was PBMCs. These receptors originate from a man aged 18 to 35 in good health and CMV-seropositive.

The CDR3 here is CASSRVIPRDKTDNTEAFF. DNA of the CDR3: TGCGCCAGCAGCCGAGTTATACCTAGAGATAAGACAGATAACACTGAAGCTTTCTTT. The chain joins TRBV4-1 to TRBJ1-1; D possibly corresponds to TRBD1 (5 bases). Between the trimmed V and J ends, which lost 4 bases and 2 bases, there was a span of 26 bases. This CDR3 contains 19 residues. The germline gives CDR1 MGHRA, CDR2 YSYEKL.

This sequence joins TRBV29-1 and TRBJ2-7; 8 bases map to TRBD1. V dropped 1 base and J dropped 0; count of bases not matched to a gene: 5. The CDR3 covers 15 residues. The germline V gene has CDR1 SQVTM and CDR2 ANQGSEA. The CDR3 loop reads CSVEGGTGPSYEQYF. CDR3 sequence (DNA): TGCAGCGTTGAAGGAGGGACAGGTCCCTCCTACGAGCAGTACTTC.

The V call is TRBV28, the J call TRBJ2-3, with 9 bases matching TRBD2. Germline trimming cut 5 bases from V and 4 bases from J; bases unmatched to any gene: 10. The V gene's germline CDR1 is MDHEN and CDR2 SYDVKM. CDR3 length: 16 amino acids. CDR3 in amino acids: CASSAPQREVSDTQYF. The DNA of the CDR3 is TGTGCCAGCAGTGCCCCTCAGCGGGAGGTTTCAGATACGCAGTATTTT.

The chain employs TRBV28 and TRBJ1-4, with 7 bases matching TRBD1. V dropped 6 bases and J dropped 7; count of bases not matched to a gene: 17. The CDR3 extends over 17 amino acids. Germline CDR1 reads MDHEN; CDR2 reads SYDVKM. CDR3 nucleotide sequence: TGTGCCAGCAGCGGACAGGATTGGACAGAGGTTCGTGAAAAACTGTTTTTT. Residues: CASSGQDWTEVREKLFF.

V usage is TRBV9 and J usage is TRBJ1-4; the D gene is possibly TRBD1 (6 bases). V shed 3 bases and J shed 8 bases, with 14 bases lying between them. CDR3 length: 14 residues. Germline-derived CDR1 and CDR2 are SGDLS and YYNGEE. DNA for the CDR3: TGTGCCAGCAGCGAGGACAGTTCCGGAGAAAAACTGTTTTTT. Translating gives CASSEDSSGEKLFF.

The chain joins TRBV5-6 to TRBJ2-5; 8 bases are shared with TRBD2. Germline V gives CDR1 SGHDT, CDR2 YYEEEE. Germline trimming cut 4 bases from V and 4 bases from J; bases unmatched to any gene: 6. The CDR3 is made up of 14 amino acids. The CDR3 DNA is TGTGCCAGCAGCGTTGGACTAGCCGCAGAGACCCAGTACTTC. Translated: CASSVGLAAETQYF.

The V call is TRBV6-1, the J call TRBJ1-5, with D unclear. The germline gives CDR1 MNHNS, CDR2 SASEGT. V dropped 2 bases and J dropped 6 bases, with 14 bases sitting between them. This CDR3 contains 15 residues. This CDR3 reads CASSESVGFGQPQHF. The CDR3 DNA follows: TGTGCCAGCAGTGAAAGTGTCGGGTTTGGTCAGCCCCAGCATTTT.

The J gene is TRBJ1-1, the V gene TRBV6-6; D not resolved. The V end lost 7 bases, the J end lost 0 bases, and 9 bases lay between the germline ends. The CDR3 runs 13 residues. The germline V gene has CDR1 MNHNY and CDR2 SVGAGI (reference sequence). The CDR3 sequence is CASITRMNTEAFF. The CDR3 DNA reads TGTGCCAGCATAACGCGAATGAACACTGAAGCTTTCTTT.

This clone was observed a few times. CDR3: CASSGTGLLHTEAFF. The CDR3 DNA reads TGCGCCAGCAGCGGAACAGGGCTATTGCACACTGAAGCTTTCTTT. The chain has TRBV5-1 and TRBJ1-1, with D maybe TRBD1 (6 bases). Trimming took 4 bases from V and 3 from J, leaving 16 bases between them. This CDR3 region has 15 residues. Germline V gives CDR1 SGHRS, CDR2 YFSETQ.

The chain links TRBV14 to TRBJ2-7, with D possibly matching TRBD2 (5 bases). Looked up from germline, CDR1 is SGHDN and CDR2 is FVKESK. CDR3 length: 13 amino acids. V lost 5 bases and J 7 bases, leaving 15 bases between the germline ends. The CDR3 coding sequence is TGTGCCAGCAGCTCCCGGATTGGAGGAGAGCAGTACTTC. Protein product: CASSSRIGGEQYF.

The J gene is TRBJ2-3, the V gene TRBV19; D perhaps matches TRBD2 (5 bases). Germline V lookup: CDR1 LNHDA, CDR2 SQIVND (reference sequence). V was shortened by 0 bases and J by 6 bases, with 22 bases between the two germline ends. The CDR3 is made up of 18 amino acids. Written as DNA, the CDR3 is TGTGCCAGTAGTATAGATGCGGTGAAGTGGGCCCGGGATGATACGCAGTATTTT. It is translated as CASSIDAVKWARDDTQYF.

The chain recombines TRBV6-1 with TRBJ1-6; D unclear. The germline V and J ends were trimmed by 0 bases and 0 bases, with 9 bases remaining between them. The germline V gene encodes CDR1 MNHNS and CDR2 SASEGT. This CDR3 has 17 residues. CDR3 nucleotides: TGTGCCAGCAGTGAAGCGAGCGTCGGCTCCTATAATTCACCCCTCCACTTT. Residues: CASSEASVGSYNSPLHF.

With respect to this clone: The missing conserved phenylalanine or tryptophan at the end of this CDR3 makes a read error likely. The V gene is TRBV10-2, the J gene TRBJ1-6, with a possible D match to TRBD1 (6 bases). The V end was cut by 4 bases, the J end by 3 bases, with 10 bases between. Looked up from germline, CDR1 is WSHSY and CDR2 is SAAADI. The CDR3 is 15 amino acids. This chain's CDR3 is CASSGGGNYNSPLHL. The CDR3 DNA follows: TGCGCCAGCAGTGGTGGGGGCAACTATAATTCACCCCTCCACCTT.

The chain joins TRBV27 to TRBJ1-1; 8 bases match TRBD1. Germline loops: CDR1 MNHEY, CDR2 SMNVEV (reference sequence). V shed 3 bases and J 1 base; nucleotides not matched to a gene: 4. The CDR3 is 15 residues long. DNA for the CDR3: TGTGCCAGCAGTTTCCAGGGGGCTGAGAACACTGAAGCTTTCTTT. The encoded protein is CASSFQGAENTEAFF.

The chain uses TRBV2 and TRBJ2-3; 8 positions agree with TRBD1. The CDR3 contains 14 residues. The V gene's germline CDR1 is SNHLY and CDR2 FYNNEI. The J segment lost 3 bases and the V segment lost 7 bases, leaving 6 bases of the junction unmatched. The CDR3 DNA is TGTGCCAGCACGCGGGACAGGTTTACAGATACGCAGTATTTT. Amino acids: CASTRDRFTDTQYF.

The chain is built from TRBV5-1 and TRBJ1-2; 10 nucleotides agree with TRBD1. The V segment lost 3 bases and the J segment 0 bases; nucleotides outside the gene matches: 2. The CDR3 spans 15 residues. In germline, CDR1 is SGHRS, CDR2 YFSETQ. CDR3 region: CASSSGQGANYGYTF. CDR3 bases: TGCGCCAGCAGCTCCGGACAGGGGGCTAACTATGGCTACACCTTC.

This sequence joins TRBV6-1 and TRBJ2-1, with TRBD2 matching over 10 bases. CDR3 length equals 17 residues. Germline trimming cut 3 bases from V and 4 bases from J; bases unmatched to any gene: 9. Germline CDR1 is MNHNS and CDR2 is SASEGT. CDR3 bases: TGTGCCAGCAGTGAGGGGGCTAGCGGGAGCCGATACAATGAGCAGTTCTTC. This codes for CASSEGASGSRYNEQFF.

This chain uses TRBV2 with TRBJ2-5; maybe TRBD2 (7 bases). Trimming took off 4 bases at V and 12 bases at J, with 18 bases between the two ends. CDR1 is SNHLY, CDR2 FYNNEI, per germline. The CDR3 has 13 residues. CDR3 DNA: TGTGCCAGCAGTGTATTGGGGGGGCAAGCCAAGTACTTC. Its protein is CASSVLGGQAKYF.

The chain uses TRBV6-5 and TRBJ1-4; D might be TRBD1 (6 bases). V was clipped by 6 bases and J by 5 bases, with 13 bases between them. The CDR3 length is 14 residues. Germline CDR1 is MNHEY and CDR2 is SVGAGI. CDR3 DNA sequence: TGTGCCAGCAGATCAGGGGTTATGAATGAAAAACTGTTTTTT. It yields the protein CASRSGVMNEKLFF.